The rows below give T cell receptor beta chains drawn from one sample of a study of T cell responses to AZD1222 COVID-19 vaccine. Generated by immunoSEQ multiplex PCR, the TCRdb table keeps only in-frame clones and is missing some. The sample has 120,000 to 150,000 clones, approximately 85% seen once. Sample: peripheral blood, taken on day 0 of MenACWY control vaccination. These receptors came from an adult in good health. Both conserved end residues are part of each CDR3.

J gene | V gene | CDR3 protein
TRBJ2-3 | TRBV3-1/TRBV3-2 | CASSQGRIDTQYF
TRBJ2-3 | TRBV29-1 | CSVSQGDTQYF
TRBJ2-1 | TRBV20-1 | CSARDNEQFF
TRBJ2-1 | TRBV5-5 | CASSPGLAGGPEQFF
TRBJ2-5 | TRBV5-4 | CASSDRDSGRAQYF
TRBJ1-2 | TRBV30 | CAWSPPEGALGYTF
TRBJ2-5 | TRBV4-1 | CASSQLAGTSGGAGSSGETQYF
TRBJ2-5 | TRBV6-1 | CASSEEGTGETQYF
TRBJ2-2 | TRBV10-1 | CASSSGTGELFF
TRBJ2-2 | TRBV7-2 | CASSLLAGGFPGELFF
TRBJ1-3 | TRBV4-1 | CASSQPTRTAGNTIYF
TRBJ1-2 | TRBV3-1/TRBV3-2 | CASSRDGLYYGYTF
TRBJ2-2 | TRBV3-1/TRBV3-2 | CASSQDPLAGNTGELFF
TRBJ2-3 | TRBV4-1 | CASSPESTDTQYF
TRBJ1-3 | TRBV3-1/TRBV3-2 | CASSGGVSGNTIYF
TRBJ1-1 | TRBV18 | CASSPTLRGAAEAFF
TRBJ1-5 | TRBV15 | CATSRDGQPQHF
TRBJ2-2 | TRBV5-4 | CASSFSRGTGELFF
TRBJ1-2 | TRBV7-2 | CASSLDHGSRGFGYTF
TRBJ2-5 | TRBV6-2/TRBV6-3 | CASSSTIRAETQYF
TRBJ2-3 | TRBV9 | CASSVGVKRPASTDTQYF
TRBJ1-2 | TRBV4-1 | CASSQVPGAREYGYTF
TRBJ2-6 | TRBV6-5 | CASRSGSSGANVLTF
TRBJ2-3 | TRBV2 | CASSERGGRARTDTQYF
TRBJ2-1 | TRBV27 | CASFLTSGGGEQFF
TRBJ1-6 | TRBV30 | CAWKTGGVQSPLHF
TRBJ2-2 | TRBV5-4 | CASSLEGQANTGELFF
TRBJ2-7 | TRBV29-1 | CSVGPSVGDEQYF
TRBJ1-4 | TRBV28 | CAIMSESVANEKLFF
TRBJ1-2 | TRBV5-4 | CASTWDGYGYTF
TRBJ2-3 | TRBV27 | CASSSGPGTDTQYF
TRBJ1-1 | TRBV5-1 | CASSFRKNEENTEAFF